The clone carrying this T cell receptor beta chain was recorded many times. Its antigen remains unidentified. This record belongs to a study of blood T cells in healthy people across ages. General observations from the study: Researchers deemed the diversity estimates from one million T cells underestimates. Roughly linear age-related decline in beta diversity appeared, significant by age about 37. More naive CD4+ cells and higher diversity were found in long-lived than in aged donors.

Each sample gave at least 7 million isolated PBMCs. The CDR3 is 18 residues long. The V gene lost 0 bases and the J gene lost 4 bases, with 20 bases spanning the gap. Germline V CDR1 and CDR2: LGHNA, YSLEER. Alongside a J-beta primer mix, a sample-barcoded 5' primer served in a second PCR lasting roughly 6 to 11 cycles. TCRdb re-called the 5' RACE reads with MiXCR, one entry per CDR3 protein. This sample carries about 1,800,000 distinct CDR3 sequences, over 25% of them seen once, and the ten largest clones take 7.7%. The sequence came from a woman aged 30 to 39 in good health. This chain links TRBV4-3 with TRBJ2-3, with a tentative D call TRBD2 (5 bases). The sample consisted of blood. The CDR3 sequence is CASSQEATAGIRADTQYF. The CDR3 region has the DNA TGCGCCAGCAGCCAAGAGGCGACCGCGGGCATCCGGGCAGATACGCAGTATTTT.